Below are 17 T cell receptor beta chains sequenced from a single sample in a study of blood T cell repertoires in COVID-19. Profiling relied on immunoSEQ multiplex PCR, and the TCRdb table lists in-frame clones only, not all of them. The data contain roughly 230,000 clones, 80% to 90% of them singletons. What was sequenced was peripheral blood. Receptor source: a man in his fifties or sixties with acute or convalescent COVID-19.

The V call is TRBV19, the J call TRBJ2-1, with TRBD1 as a possible D gene (5 bases). Deletions cut 3 bases from V and 0 bases from J, with 9 bases between. The CDR3 totals 15 residues. Germline V lookup: CDR1 LNHDA, CDR2 SQIVND (reference sequence). CDR3 in DNA: TGTGCCAGTAGTATGGACATTAGCTCCTACAATGAGCAGTTCTTC. It encodes CASSMDISSYNEQFF.

The genes are TRBV5-5 and TRBJ1-5; 8 bases match TRBD1. The junction had 4 bases not matched to a gene; V was cut back by 0 bases and J by 5 bases. CDR3 size: 15 residues. Germline V lookup: CDR1 SGHKS, CDR2 YYEKEE (reference sequence). CDR3 amino acids: CASSLEGQGYQPQHF. Written as DNA, the CDR3 is TGTGCCAGCAGCTTGGAAGGACAGGGTTATCAGCCCCAGCATTTT.

The chain has TRBV11-2 and TRBJ1-6; 8 nucleotides line up with TRBD1. This CDR3 is built from 16 residues. V lost 2 bases to trimming and J lost 8 bases; unmatched junction nucleotides: 8. Per germline, CDR1 SGHAT and CDR2 FQNNGV. The CDR3 DNA reads TGTGCCAGCAGCTTAAGCCACAGGGGGAAAGATTCACCCCTCCACTTT. This translates into CASSLSHRGKDSPLHF.

V usage is TRBV6-4 and J usage is TRBJ2-1; D is possibly TRBD2 (6 bases). This CDR3 is built from 15 residues. The V end was cut by 7 bases, the J end by 9 bases, with 22 bases between. CDR1 and CDR2 from the germline V gene are MRHNA and SNTAGT. The CDR3 nucleotides read TGTGCCAGCAAAACCGGAGAAGCGGAGGGTGGTGAGCAGTTCTTC. This encodes CASKTGEAEGGEQFF.

The genes are TRBV6-1 and TRBJ2-7, with D perhaps matching TRBD2 (6 bases). The CDR3 runs 15 residues. Trimming left V 3 bases short and J 0 bases short, with 12 bases between. Germline V gene sequence: CDR1 MNHNS, CDR2 SASEGT. The DNA of the CDR3 is TGTGCCAGCAGTGAGTTTTTAGCGGTCTCCTACGAGCAGTACTTC. As protein: CASSEFLAVSYEQYF.

The sample holds a few counts of this clone. This rearrangement joins TRBV5-1 to TRBJ2-7; possibly TRBD1 for D (5 bases). Between the trimmed V and J ends, which lost 4 bases and 6 bases, there was a span of 20 bases. CDR3 length: 15 amino acids. In germline, CDR1 is SGHRS, CDR2 YFSETQ. The CDR3 DNA reads TGCGCCAGCAGCAGACCCCTGGACACCAGTCCCGAGCAGTACTTC. Protein sequence: CASSRPLDTSPEQYF.

The rearrangement links TRBV9 to TRBJ2-5, with D perhaps matching TRBD2 (5 bases). Between the trimmed V and J ends, which lost 3 bases and 5 bases, there was a span of 11 bases. CDR1 is SGDLS, CDR2 YYNGEE, per germline. CDR3 size: 13 residues. The CDR3 DNA reads as TGTGCCAGCAGCGGAACTAGATCGGAGACCCAGTACTTC. Its protein is CASSGTRSETQYF.

The chain uses TRBV28 and TRBJ1-5; unclear D gene. The CDR3 extends over 13 amino acids. The V gene lost 4 bases and the J gene lost 3 bases, with 7 bases spanning the gap. Per the germline V gene, CDR1 is MDHEN and CDR2 is SYDVKM. Here the CDR3 reads CASSYVNNQPQHF. The CDR3 DNA follows: TGTGCCAGCAGTTATGTCAACAATCAGCCCCAGCATTTT.

The V and J genes are TRBV5-8 and TRBJ2-3; no definite D call. Germline loops: CDR1 SGHTS, CDR2 YDEGEE. V shed 0 bases and J shed 1 base, with 12 bases lying between them. CDR3 length: 16 residues. CDR3 protein: CASSLVITRGTDTQYF. In nucleotides, the CDR3 is TGTGCCAGCAGCTTGGTCATAACCCGGGGCACAGATACGCAGTATTTT.

V gene TRBV28 combines with J gene TRBJ1-5; 9 nucleotides agree with TRBD1. The CDR3 is made up of 16 amino acids. V dropped 5 bases and J dropped 5; count of bases not matched to a gene: 10. CDR1 is MDHEN and CDR2 is SYDVKM in the germline V gene. The CDR3 coding sequence is TGTGCCAGCAGTCCGTTGACAGGGGGTAGAGATCAGCCCCAGCATTTT. Translated, it gives CASSPLTGGRDQPQHF.

The CDR3 DNA is TGTGCCAGTGCAACTGGGGGGGGGAGCAATCAGCCCCAGCATTTT. It yields the protein CASATGGGSNQPQHF. V usage is TRBV27 and J usage is TRBJ1-5, with D perhaps matching TRBD1 (5 bases). V was pared by 9 bases and J by 1 base, with 16 bases between. This CDR3 is built from 15 residues. Per germline, CDR1 MNHEY and CDR2 SMNVEV (reference sequence).

V is TRBV7-9 and J is TRBJ2-1; D call uncertain. Trimming pared 4 bases from V and 6 bases from J, leaving 10 bases between. The CDR3 has 13 amino acids. CDR1 and CDR2 from the germline V gene are SEHNR and FQNEAQ (reference sequence). CDR3 in amino acids: CASSYSRTNEQFF. The CDR3 nucleotides are TGTGCCAGCAGCTATAGCCGAACCAATGAGCAGTTCTTC.

V gene TRBV5-5 combines with J gene TRBJ1-2; 8 bases align to TRBD1. V dropped 4 bases and J dropped 6; count of bases not matched to a gene: 11. CDR1 is SGHKS and CDR2 is YYEKEE in the germline V gene (reference sequence). CDR3 length: 15 amino acids. The DNA of the CDR3 is TGTGCCAGCAGCCGCCGCCCGGACAGGGCGGATGGCTACACCTTC. Protein: CASSRRPDRADGYTF.

The chain is built from TRBV18 and TRBJ2-7; the match to TRBD2 covers 7 bases. Germline V gene sequence: CDR1 KGHSH, CDR2 LQKENI. Trimming cost V 3 bases and J 5 bases; bases outside gene matches: 7. This CDR3 contains 14 residues. CDR3 sequence (DNA): TGTGCCAGCTCACCTACAAGCGGGAAGCACGAGCAGTACTTC. Translating it yields CASSPTSGKHEQYF.

The V and J genes are TRBV12-3 or TRBV12-4 and TRBJ2-5; possibly TRBD1 for D (5 bases). The V gene lost 6 bases and the J gene lost 2 bases, with 10 bases spanning the gap. This CDR3 has 13 residues. CDR3: CASSARDQETQYF. The CDR3 nucleotides read TGTGCCAGCAGCGCCAGGGATCAAGAGACCCAGTACTTC.

V usage is TRBV27 and J usage is TRBJ2-7; tentatively, D is TRBD1 (5 bases). The germline gives CDR1 MNHEY, CDR2 SMNVEV (reference sequence). The CDR3 consists of 15 residues. Trimming removed 3 bases from V and 6 bases from J, with 18 bases in between. The chain's CDR3 is CASSLTVGPGREQYF. CDR3 sequence (DNA): TGTGCCAGCAGTTTGACGGTAGGCCCAGGGCGCGAGCAGTACTTC.

The chain has TRBV9 and TRBJ2-7, with 9 bases that match TRBD2. Germline V gene sequence: CDR1 SGDLS, CDR2 YYNGEE. The V and J ends lost 3 bases and 6 bases, in that order; junction bases with no gene match: 10. The CDR3 is 15 residues long. The DNA of the CDR3 is TGTGCCAGCAGCGAGGGGACTAGCCGAAGGCCCGAGCAGTACTTC. Amino acid sequence: CASSEGTSRRPEQYF.